This T cell receptor beta chain is from a study of early T cells in non-severe SARS-CoV-2 infection (dated by TCRdb to 2020 to 2022). Some background on the complete study: Because TCR sequencing relied on bulk RNA taken from unsorted whole blood, pairing of alpha and beta chains was not possible.

Library generation was performed with 5' RACE. The reads were generated on a NextSeq 500. To correct for sequencing error and PCR bias, the TCR library protocol tagged individual cDNA molecules with unique molecular identifiers. Sequencing covered both TCR alpha and beta chains, and within each sample the abundances of alpha and beta sequences were tightly co-correlated. The authors processed their data as follows. V gene, J gene and CDR3 annotation of TCR sequences was performed with Decombinator V4. TCRs were defined as expanded if a significant change between any two time points was detected under a Poisson model with p below 0.0001. TCR abundances were normalised to the total number of TCRs sequenced per sample and expressed as counts per million. MAIT TCRs were defined by TRAV1-2 paired with TRAJ12, TRAJ20 or TRAJ33, and iNKT TCRs by TRAV10 paired with TRAJ18. VDJdb, accessed 1 November 2021, was searched for CMV, EBV and SARS-CoV-2 annotated TCRs, excluding TCRs annotated for multiple antigens. In TCRdb, the public reads were trimmed at Q25 with fastp and aligned with MiXCR, with productive beta chains retained. Rows merge per CDR3 protein into single entries with the most common DNA and genes. TCRdb's processing, not the authors', yielded these V and J calls. The sample profile shows under 45,000 distinct CDR3 sequences; approximately 11% of them were found once. The top ten clonotypes cover about 9.5% of the sample.

The CDR3, from cysteine to phenylalanine, totals 14 residues. The sequence is cut down to CDR3 DNA, 42 bases in frame from base 1. V ends up 4 bases short and J 11 bases short, with an unmatched junction base count of 10. Looking up the germline V gene (reference sequence) yields CDR1 SEHNR and CDR2 FQNEAQ. What the authors observed across the whole study: VDJdb matching was skewed toward anti-spike CD8 responses and likely underestimated virus-specific expansions, missing private and CD4 specificities.

A case-control design nested within a healthcare worker cohort in London, UK, was used, with weekly nasopharyngeal swab PCR tests and blood sampling performed. Healthcare workers were recruited between 23 and 31 March 2020, during the week of the UK lockdown, and were followed weekly for up to about 16 weeks. In this sample, this clonotype turned up many times. The target of this receptor is not known. One base away there is no much larger clone; base qualities are not given. The source material was whole blood. The source of this sequence is an adult who was a healthcare worker with PCR-confirmed SARS-CoV-2 infection or an uninfected control (not recorded which). The chain employs TRBV7-9 and TRBJ1-4; 7 of the junction bases match TRBD1. The CDR3 protein sequence reads: CASSSDRVLGKLFF. The nucleotide sequence is given as TGTGCCAGCAGCTCCGACAGGGTCCTTGGTAAACTGTTTTTT.